Listed below are T cell receptor beta chains from one sample, sequenced in a study of blood T cell repertoires in COVID-19. Profiling relied on immunoSEQ multiplex PCR, and the TCRdb table lists in-frame clones only, not all of them. The sample has about 370,000 clones, approximately 90% seen once. Specimen: PBMCs or T cells enriched from blood (not recorded which). Source of these receptors: a young man who had recovered from COVID-19. Each CDR3 is given with its conserved first and last residue. A D gene is named only where the DNA matches it firmly. The size entry is marked missing in some rows and otherwise reads once, few, many or a size class.

abundance: NA
d_gene: TRBD2
v_gene: TRBV7-2
j_gene: TRBJ2-3
CDR3nt: TGTGCCAGCAGCTTCCGGACTAGCGGGAGAGATACGCAGTATTTT
CDR3aa: CASSFRTSGRDTQYF

abundance: NA
d_gene: TRBD2
v_gene: TRBV27
j_gene: TRBJ2-1
CDR3nt: TGTGCCAGCAGTTTGTCCGGGACTAGCGGGGGGGGAAACTCCTACAATGAGCAGTTCTTC
CDR3aa: CASSLSGTSGGGNSYNEQFF

abundance: NA
d_gene: TRBD1
v_gene: TRBV5-4
j_gene: TRBJ2-1
CDR3nt: TGTGCCAGCAGCGCCGGACAGGAGCCTTTATACAATGAGCAGTTCTTC
CDR3aa: CASSAGQEPLYNEQFF

abundance: NA
d_gene: TRBD1
v_gene: TRBV5-4
j_gene: TRBJ1-1
CDR3nt: TGTGCCAGCAGCGGCAAAGGACAGGGAAGCACTGAAGCTTTCTTT
CDR3aa: CASSGKGQGSTEAFF

abundance: NA
d_gene: TRBD2
v_gene: TRBV5-1
j_gene: TRBJ2-5
CDR3nt: TGCGCCAGCAGCTCCAATGTCGGGGGGGCAGAGACCCAGTACTTC
CDR3aa: CASSSNVGGAETQYF

abundance: once
d_gene: NA
v_gene: TRBV4-2
j_gene: TRBJ2-2
CDR3nt: TGTGCCAGCAGCCAAGATGGAGGGGGCCCCGGGGAGCTGTTTTTT
CDR3aa: CASSQDGGGPGELFF

abundance: NA
d_gene: NA
v_gene: TRBV5-6
j_gene: TRBJ1-4
CDR3nt: TGTGCCAGCAGCCTAAGGGCGGGGACTGAAAAACTGTTTTTT
CDR3aa: CASSLRAGTEKLFF

abundance: NA
d_gene: TRBD2
v_gene: TRBV18
j_gene: TRBJ2-7
CDR3nt: TGTGCCAGCTCACCTTATGCGGGGGTTTGGTACTTC
CDR3aa: CASSPYAGVWYF

abundance: NA
d_gene: NA
v_gene: TRBV7-3
j_gene: TRBJ2-2
CDR3nt: TGTGCCAGCAGCTTATCGTACACCGGGGAGCTGTTTTTT
CDR3aa: CASSLSYTGELFF

abundance: NA
d_gene: NA
v_gene: TRBV5-1
j_gene: TRBJ1-5
CDR3nt: TGCGCCAGCAGCTTGGAGGGGAGGGATCAGCCCCAGCATTTT
CDR3aa: CASSLEGRDQPQHF

abundance: NA
d_gene: NA
v_gene: TRBV5-1
j_gene: TRBJ2-3
CDR3nt: TGCGCCAGCAGCTTCCTGACACCCCTTAGGGATACGCAGTATTTT
CDR3aa: CASSFLTPLRDTQYF

abundance: NA
d_gene: TRBD2
v_gene: TRBV6-2/TRBV6-3
j_gene: TRBJ2-3
CDR3nt: TGTGCCAGCAGTTACGGCTGGATAGCGGGAGAAGATACGCAGTATTTT
CDR3aa: CASSYGWIAGEDTQYF

abundance: NA
d_gene: NA
v_gene: TRBV7-9
j_gene: TRBJ1-3
CDR3nt: TGTGCCAGCAGCTACGACACTGGAAACACCATATATTTT
CDR3aa: CASSYDTGNTIYF

abundance: NA
d_gene: NA
v_gene: TRBV6-5
j_gene: TRBJ2-7
CDR3nt: TGTGCCAGCAAGGATGGGCCAACCTACGAGCAGTACTTC
CDR3aa: CASKDGPTYEQYF

abundance: NA
d_gene: NA
v_gene: TRBV6-5
j_gene: TRBJ2-3
CDR3nt: TGTGCCAGCAGTTACCACAGCTACACAGATACGCAGTATTTT
CDR3aa: CASSYHSYTDTQYF

abundance: NA
d_gene: TRBD2
v_gene: TRBV5-5
j_gene: TRBJ2-1
CDR3nt: TGTGCCAGCACCCGGCAGGGCGGGGGACCATACAATGAGCAGTTCTTC
CDR3aa: CASTRQGGGPYNEQFF

abundance: NA
d_gene: TRBD1
v_gene: TRBV5-8
j_gene: TRBJ1-1
CDR3nt: TGTGCCAGCAGCACCCCAGGGGGGAACACTGAAGCTTTCTTT
CDR3aa: CASSTPGGNTEAFF

abundance: NA
d_gene: NA
v_gene: TRBV24-1
j_gene: TRBJ1-5
CDR3nt: TGTGCCACCAGCGACAGGACTAATCAGCCCCAGCATTTT
CDR3aa: CATSDRTNQPQHF

abundance: NA
d_gene: NA
v_gene: TRBV19
j_gene: TRBJ2-6
CDR3nt: TGTGCCAGTAGTATAGCCCCATCTCAGGGGTCCGGGGCCAACGTCCTGACTTTC
CDR3aa: CASSIAPSQGSGANVLTF

abundance: once
d_gene: TRBD1
v_gene: TRBV18
j_gene: TRBJ1-4
CDR3nt: TGTGCCAGCTCACCACGCGCGACAGGGGTGAATGAAAAACTGTTTTTT
CDR3aa: CASSPRATGVNEKLFF

abundance: NA
d_gene: NA
v_gene: TRBV18
j_gene: TRBJ2-5
CDR3nt: TGTGCCAGCTCACCACCTGGACAGAGAGAGACCCAGTACTTC
CDR3aa: CASSPPGQRETQYF

abundance: NA
d_gene: NA
v_gene: TRBV5-3
j_gene: TRBJ1-5
CDR3nt: TGTGCCAGAAGCTTAAACAGGGAAGGTCCCCAAAATCAGCCCCAGCATTTT
CDR3aa: CARSLNREGPQNQPQHF

abundance: NA
d_gene: TRBD1
v_gene: TRBV6-2/TRBV6-3
j_gene: TRBJ1-5
CDR3nt: TGTGCCAGCAGTTCACAACGGACAGGGTATCAGCCCCAGCATTTT
CDR3aa: CASSSQRTGYQPQHF

abundance: NA
d_gene: NA
v_gene: TRBV19
j_gene: TRBJ2-7
CDR3nt: TGTGCCAGTAGTATAGTGGCCAGTTCCTACGAGCAGTACTTC
CDR3aa: CASSIVASSYEQYF

abundance: NA
d_gene: NA
v_gene: TRBV29-1
j_gene: TRBJ1-2
CDR3nt: TGCAGCGTTGATTCCAAGGGGCTCGGAAACTCTGGCTACACCTTC
CDR3aa: CSVDSKGLGNSGYTF

abundance: NA
d_gene: TRBD2
v_gene: TRBV10-3
j_gene: TRBJ2-7
CDR3nt: TGTGCCATCAGTGAGTCTAGCGGGGGGCAGTACTTC
CDR3aa: CAISESSGGQYF

abundance: NA
d_gene: TRBD2
v_gene: TRBV2
j_gene: TRBJ2-2
CDR3nt: TGTGCCAGCATGAGGGGACTAGCGGGAAGCGCCCGGGAGCTGTTTTTT
CDR3aa: CASMRGLAGSARELFF

abundance: NA
d_gene: TRBD1
v_gene: TRBV28
j_gene: TRBJ1-2
CDR3nt: TGTGCCAGCAGCCAACCCGTCGGCAGGGGGACTTATGGCTACACCTTC
CDR3aa: CASSQPVGRGTYGYTF

abundance: NA
d_gene: NA
v_gene: TRBV7-9
j_gene: TRBJ2-7
CDR3nt: TGTGCCAGCAGCCTGAGAAGCGGGACACCCCACGAGCAGTACTTC
CDR3aa: CASSLRSGTPHEQYF

abundance: NA
d_gene: NA
v_gene: TRBV7-9
j_gene: TRBJ1-3
CDR3nt: TGTGCCAGCAGCCCACGACCCAAGGGAGTGGACTCTGGAAACACCATATATTTT
CDR3aa: CASSPRPKGVDSGNTIYF

abundance: NA
d_gene: TRBD2
v_gene: TRBV19
j_gene: TRBJ2-3
CDR3nt: TGTGCCAGTAGTATTCCCCCCCGAGCTAGCGGGGGGGTAGCAGATACGCAGTATTTT
CDR3aa: CASSIPPRASGGVADTQYF

abundance: NA
d_gene: TRBD1
v_gene: TRBV28
j_gene: TRBJ2-1
CDR3nt: TGTGCCAGCTCGATTTGGGGGACAGGGGGCTCCTACAATGAGCAGTTCTTC
CDR3aa: CASSIWGTGGSYNEQFF

abundance: NA
d_gene: TRBD2
v_gene: TRBV5-6
j_gene: TRBJ2-5
CDR3nt: TGTGCCAGCAGCTTGCCCACTAGCGGGGGTTTTCAAGAGACCCAGTACTTC
CDR3aa: CASSLPTSGGFQETQYF

abundance: NA
d_gene: TRBD2
v_gene: TRBV28
j_gene: TRBJ2-7
CDR3nt: TGTGCCAGCAAGGGGAGGGCCCCCGACGAGCAGTACTTC
CDR3aa: CASKGRAPDEQYF

abundance: NA
d_gene: NA
v_gene: TRBV2
j_gene: TRBJ1-5
CDR3nt: TGTGCCAGCAGTGGGGGGGGCACCTATCAGCCCCAGCATTTT
CDR3aa: CASSGGGTYQPQHF

abundance: NA
d_gene: NA
v_gene: TRBV12-3/TRBV12-4
j_gene: TRBJ1-1
CDR3nt: TGTGCCAGCAGTTTACAAGGAGCCGAAGCTTTCTTT
CDR3aa: CASSLQGAEAFF

abundance: NA
d_gene: TRBD1
v_gene: TRBV18
j_gene: TRBJ1-6
CDR3nt: TGTGCCAGCTCACCACGGTACGAACAGGGGGCAGGCAGTTCACCCCTCCACTTT
CDR3aa: CASSPRYEQGAGSSPLHF

abundance: NA
d_gene: TRBD2
v_gene: TRBV7-2
j_gene: TRBJ2-7
CDR3nt: TGTGCCAGCAGCGTCACGTCTAGCGGATCCTACGAGCAGTACTTC
CDR3aa: CASSVTSSGSYEQYF

abundance: NA
d_gene: TRBD1
v_gene: TRBV4-3
j_gene: TRBJ1-2
CDR3nt: TGCGCCAGCAGCCAAGGACAGGGGGCTAACTATGGCTACACCTTC
CDR3aa: CASSQGQGANYGYTF

abundance: NA
d_gene: TRBD1
v_gene: TRBV9
j_gene: TRBJ2-7
CDR3nt: TGTGCCAGCAGCGTCTTGGGGGGACAGGGCTACGAGCAGTACTTC
CDR3aa: CASSVLGGQGYEQYF

abundance: NA
d_gene: TRBD1
v_gene: TRBV5-1
j_gene: TRBJ1-1
CDR3nt: TGCGCCAGCAGCTGGACAGGGGGGATGAACACTGAAGCTTTCTTT
CDR3aa: CASSWTGGMNTEAFF

abundance: NA
d_gene: TRBD1
v_gene: TRBV28
j_gene: TRBJ2-7
CDR3nt: TGTGCCAGCAGATACAGGGGATCCTACGAGCAGTACTTC
CDR3aa: CASRYRGSYEQYF